This T cell receptor (beta chain) came from a study of long-term antiretroviral therapy in people with HIV. Study-level points and caveats: The study found narrower CDR3 length ranges in HIV repertoires than in controls.

V lost 1 base and J lost 0; bases outside the gene matches: 3. The germline V gene has CDR1 SNHLY and CDR2 FYNNEI. The CDR3 is 15 amino acids. On this clone: What it recognizes is unknown.

Runs used v3.0 of the immunoSEQ assay and were done at survey level. Measured with immunoSEQ multiplex PCR; TCRdb has only the in-frame clones, and not every one. The sample gives 30,000 to 35,000 clones, 95% to 98% of which show up once; under 3.5% is in the top ten. HIV-positive participants were all treated in the United States. Sample: unsorted PBMCs, taken 6.9 years after starting antiretroviral therapy. This TCR derives from a man aged 25-40 years with HIV. The chain links TRBV2 to TRBJ2-7, with 7 bases identical to TRBD1. CDR3 nucleotides: TGTGCCAGCAGTGAAGGGGCAGGGGGCTCCTACGAGCAGTACTTC. It is translated as CASSEGAGGSYEQYF.